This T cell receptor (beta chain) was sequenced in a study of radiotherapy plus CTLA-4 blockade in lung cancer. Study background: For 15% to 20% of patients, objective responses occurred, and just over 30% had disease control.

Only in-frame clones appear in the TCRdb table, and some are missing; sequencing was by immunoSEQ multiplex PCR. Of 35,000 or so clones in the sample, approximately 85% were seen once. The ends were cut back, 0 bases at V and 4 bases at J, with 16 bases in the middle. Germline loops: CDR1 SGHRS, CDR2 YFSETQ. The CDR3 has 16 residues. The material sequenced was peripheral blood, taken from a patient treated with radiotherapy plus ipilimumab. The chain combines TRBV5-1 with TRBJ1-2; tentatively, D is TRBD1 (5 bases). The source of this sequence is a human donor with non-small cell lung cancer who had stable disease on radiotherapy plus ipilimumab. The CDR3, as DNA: TGCGCCAGCAGCTTGGAAATGGGGCGGACGGTCTATGGCTACACCTTC. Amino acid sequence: CASSLEMGRTVYGYTF.